This T cell receptor (beta chain) emerged from a study of T cell repertoires in cytomegalovirus infection. Germline assignment: CDR1 MGHRA and CDR2 YSYEKL. Trimming at V came to 4 bases and at J to 9 bases, leaving 7 bases not matched to a gene. This CDR3 is 15 amino acids long. This clonotype appeared a few times. As yet, its antigen is unknown. Via MiXCR, TCRdb re-called the reads, giving one row per CDR3 protein. This repertoire shows hundreds of thousands of distinct CDR3 sequences, about 33% found once; its top ten account for 13%. Sequencing used cultured CD8+ T cells from PBMCs, obtained from culture after CMV antigen stimulation. The chain recombines TRBV4-1 with TRBJ2-1; 12 bases are a match to TRBD2. The TCR sequence derives from a human donor in good health (CMV status not recorded). Some clones in this sample may be carry-over from other donors' samples. CDR3 amino acids: CASSPRILAGGEQFF. As DNA, the CDR3 is TGCGCCAGCAGCCCTCGGATACTAGCGGGGGGTGAGCAGTTCTTC.